This TCR beta chain was sequenced in a study of cytomegalovirus exposure and HLA in healthy donors. Primers for the PCR totalled 60 Vbeta and 13 Jbeta. This table comes from immunoSEQ multiplex PCR, and its TCRdb copy is limited to in-frame clones, with some not included. The table records 40,000 or so clones, just under 75% of them present only once. Study results and limitations: Reports indicated that the classifier achieved high specificity and sensitivity in diagnosing cytomegalovirus status. It is likely that the observed cluster of highly shared sequence variants was a sequencing artifact. The analysis excluded some indistinguishable V segments, including TRBV6-2 and TRBV6-3.

This clone has just one count. No antigen is known for it. These donors counted as nominally healthy when sampled, but unrecorded immune exposures were likely. Germline V gives CDR1 MDHEN, CDR2 SYDVKM. The CDR3 spans 16 residues. V lost 5 bases to trimming and J lost 0 bases; unmatched junction nucleotides: 9. The V and J genes are TRBV28 and TRBJ1-1; TRBD1 aligns across 7 bases. The clonotype comes from a man in his thirties or forties in good health and CMV-seronegative. Sequencing was performed on PBMCs. DNA of the CDR3: TGTGCCAGCAGTCCGACAGGGCATCAGGTGAACACTGAAGCTTTCTTT. This sequence encodes CASSPTGHQVNTEAFF. Full variable domain (rest looked up from reference TRBV28 and TRBJ1-1): DVKVTQSSRYLVKRTGEKVFLECVQDMDHENMFWYRQDPGLGLRLIYFSYDVKMKEKGDIPEGYSVSREKKERFSLILESASTNQTSMYLCASSPTGHQVNTEAFFGQGTRLTVV.